The 25 T cell receptor beta chains below come from one sample, sequenced in a study of response to subunit inactivated influenza vaccine. Via MiXCR, TCRdb re-called the RT-PCR reads, giving one row per CDR3 protein. Counted here are over 800,000 distinct CDR3 sequences, around 20% occurring once; the ten biggest clones make up approximately 10%. The sequencing here drew on PBMCs from blood, taken about 5 days after vaccination. All receptors derive from a man aged 50-60 years who received an inactivated influenza vaccine.

There are many counts of this clonotype. V usage is TRBV4-3 and J usage is TRBJ2-2; tentative D call: TRBD2 (6 bases). Germline V gene lookup returns CDR1 LGHNA and CDR2 YSLEER. This CDR3 is built from 15 residues. Trimming removed 4 bases from V and 6 bases from J, with 15 bases in between. CDR3 in amino acids: CASSRRLGQAGELFF. For the CDR3, the DNA is TGCGCCAGCAGCCGGAGACTAGGTCAAGCCGGGGAGCTGTTTTTT.

The chain couples TRBV24-1 to TRBJ2-5; TRBD2 agrees at 11 bases. Per germline, CDR1 KGHDR and CDR2 SFDVKD. Trimming removed 3 bases from V and 1 base from J; junction bases left unmatched: 3. CDR3 length: 16 amino acids. Here the CDR3 DNA reads TGTGCCACCAGTGATCCCCTAGCGGGAGGCCAAGAGACCCAGTACTTC. This encodes CATSDPLAGGQETQYF.

The chain employs TRBV7-3 and TRBJ2-5; no reliable D call. The CDR3 is 13 amino acids. V gave up 5 bases and J gave up 1 base, with 8 bases separating them. Germline V gene lookup returns CDR1 SGHTA and CDR2 FQGTGA. CDR3 DNA: TGTGCCAGCAGCCGTAGGGCCCAAGAGACCCAGTACTTC. This translates into CASSRRAQETQYF.

The chain recombines TRBV4-1 with TRBJ2-2; perhaps TRBD1 as D (5 bases). The CDR3 is made up of 15 amino acids. Germline lookup yields CDR1 MGHRA and CDR2 YSYEKL. Trimming stripped 0 bases from V and 5 bases from J, with 10 bases between. CDR3 amino acids: CASSQDLTVTGELFF. CDR3 nucleotides: TGCGCCAGCAGCCAAGACCTGACAGTTACCGGGGAGCTGTTTTTT.

J is TRBJ1-2 and V is TRBV24-1; D is unresolved. Germline CDR1 and CDR2: KGHDR and SFDVKD. V was clipped by 5 bases and J by 8 bases, with 8 bases between them. The CDR3 is 11 residues long. CDR3 bases: TGTGCCACCAGTGCCGACGAGGGCTACACCTTC. This encodes CATSADEGYTF.

The V and J genes are TRBV6-2 or TRBV6-3 and TRBJ2-7; D is perhaps TRBD2 (6 bases). Germline V gene data show CDR1 as MNHEY and CDR2 as SVGEGT. Trimming left V 5 bases short and J 7 bases short, with 15 bases between. CDR3 length: 13 residues. The chain's CDR3 is CASSHPGVGEQYF. CDR3 DNA sequence: TGTGCCAGCAGTCACCCGGGGGTTGGAGAGCAGTACTTC.

This clonotype was counted many times. This chain uses TRBV7-8 with TRBJ2-1; 8 bases line up with TRBD2. With V trimmed by 0 bases and J by 8 bases, 12 bases remained unmatched. CDR3 size: 17 residues. Germline CDR1 reads SGHVS; CDR2 reads FQNEAQ. The CDR3 sequence: CASSLARGSGSFYEQFF. The DNA for the CDR3 is TGTGCCAGCAGCTTAGCGAGGGGGAGCGGGAGTTTCTATGAGCAGTTCTTC.

With regard to this clonotype: A read error may account for a junction end that differs from germline. CDR3 sequence: CASSLESSRANVLTF. CDR3 DNA: TGTGCCAGCAGCTTGGAAAGCTCTAGGGCCAACGTCCTGACTTTC. This chain connects TRBV7-6 to TRBJ2-6, with D uncertain. Germline V lookup: CDR1 SGHVS, CDR2 FNYEAQ. The CDR3 totals 15 residues.

The V and J genes are TRBV20-1 and TRBJ2-1; D is unresolved. The germline V gene encodes CDR1 DFQATT and CDR2 SNEGSKA (reference sequence). This CDR3 is 13 amino acids long. Trimming removed 2 bases from V and 0 bases from J, with 5 bases in between. The CDR3 nucleotides read TGCAGTGCTAGACTGGACTCCTACAATGAGCAGTTCTTC. Translating it yields CSARLDSYNEQFF.

The J gene is TRBJ2-2, the V gene TRBV15; D unclear. Germline lookup yields CDR1 LNHNV and CDR2 YYDKDF (reference sequence). Trimming shortened V by 7 bases and J by 6 bases, and 12 bases separated the two germline ends. The CDR3 loop spans 13 amino acids. The chain's CDR3 is CATNQRFAGELFF. Here the CDR3 DNA reads TGTGCCACCAACCAGAGATTCGCCGGGGAGCTGTTTTTT.

This clonotype appeared a few times. The chain is built from TRBV12-3 or TRBV12-4 and TRBJ2-7, with D possibly being TRBD1 or TRBD2 (5 bases each). Between the trimmed V and J ends, which lost 5 bases and 7 bases, there was a span of 18 bases. CDR3 length equals 14 residues. CDR3: CASSKWDPRREQYF. The CDR3, as DNA: TGTGCCAGCAGTAAATGGGACCCCCGACGGGAGCAGTACTTC.

This clonotype was counted at least ten times. The J gene is TRBJ1-5, the V gene TRBV12-3 or TRBV12-4; D unresolved. The CDR3 consists of 13 residues. The germline V and J ends were trimmed by 1 base and 7 bases, with 8 bases remaining between them. The CDR3 nucleotides read TGTGCCAGCAGTTTAGAGTTCAGACAGCCCCAGCATTTT. Translation gives CASSLEFRQPQHF.

The chain couples TRBV15 to TRBJ1-2; a possible D gene is TRBD1 (5 bases). Germline loops: CDR1 LNHNV, CDR2 YYDKDF (reference sequence). The ends were cut back, 0 bases at V and 6 bases at J, with 11 bases in the middle. The CDR3 contains 14 residues. The CDR3 is CATSRDQGLDGYTF. In DNA, the CDR3 is TGTGCCACCAGCAGAGATCAGGGACTCGATGGCTACACCTTC.

The V call is TRBV24-1, the J call TRBJ2-1; 9 bases map to TRBD2. The CDR3 is made up of 16 amino acids. The germline CDR1 and CDR2 sequences are KGHDR and SFDVKD. Trimming removed 0 bases from V and 6 bases from J; junction bases left unmatched: 5. The CDR3 DNA is TGTGCCACCAGTGATTTGCTCGGGACTAGCTTCAATGAGCAGTTCTTC. Its translation is CATSDLLGTSFNEQFF.

This clonotype has a handful of counts. V usage is TRBV12-3 or TRBV12-4 and J usage is TRBJ2-3; no definite D call. The CDR3 length is 15 residues. V was clipped by 0 bases and J by 0 bases, with 7 bases between them. CDR3 in amino acids: CASSLAAASTDTQYF. CDR3 DNA sequence: TGTGCCAGCAGTTTAGCGGCGGCTAGCACAGATACGCAGTATTTT.

Ten or more counts support this clonotype. The chain combines TRBV10-2 with TRBJ2-5, with 11 bases lining up with TRBD2. The germline V gene has CDR1 WSHSY and CDR2 SAAADI. The CDR3 consists of 15 residues. J gave up 2 bases and V 4 bases, and 3 bases lay outside the gene matches. In DNA form, the CDR3 reads TGCGCCAGCAGTGGACTAGCGGGGAAGCAAGAGACCCAGTACTTC. This gives the protein CASSGLAGKQETQYF.

This clonotype has a handful of counts. The chain links TRBV20-1 to TRBJ2-1; TRBD2 aligns across 10 bases. CDR1 is DFQATT and CDR2 is SNEGSKA in the germline V gene (reference sequence). J was trimmed by 7 bases and V by 5 bases; bases with no gene match: 11. There are 15 residues in the CDR3. The CDR3 coding sequence is TGCAGTGCTCTGACGACTAGCGGGTATCAGAATGAGCAGTTCTTC. Encoded protein: CSALTTSGYQNEQFF.

This clonotype appeared a few times. The chain is built from TRBV12-3 or TRBV12-4 and TRBJ2-7, with D possibly being TRBD2 (6 bases). CDR3 length equals 15 residues. Trimming stripped 3 bases from V and 1 base from J, with 13 bases between. The CDR3 bases are TGTGCCAGCAGTTTTACTGGACTAATGTCCTACGAGCAGTACTTC. Protein product: CASSFTGLMSYEQYF.

The gene calls are TRBV7-6 and TRBJ2-7; D is tentatively TRBD1 or TRBD2 (6 bases each). The germline V and J ends were trimmed by 2 bases and 2 bases, with 13 bases remaining between them. Germline-derived CDR1 and CDR2 are SGHVS and FNYEAQ. The CDR3 covers 15 residues. CDR3 coding DNA: TGTGCCAGCAGCTTATCGGGGGCGGTCCCCTACGAGCAGTACTTC. It yields the protein CASSLSGAVPYEQYF.

This clonotype has ten or more counts. The chain has TRBV4-3 and TRBJ2-1; TRBD2 aligns across 9 bases. There are 16 residues in the CDR3. V trimming: 1 base; J trimming: 7 bases; junction bases outside the gene matches: 8. CDR1 is LGHNA and CDR2 is YSLEER in the germline V gene. CDR3: CASSQGAGGRRNEQFF. The CDR3 nucleotides read TGCGCCAGCAGCCAAGGGGCGGGAGGGCGTCGGAATGAGCAGTTCTTC.

This clonotype was detected a few times. The J gene is TRBJ2-3, the V gene TRBV7-9; no clear D. Germline values: CDR1 SEHNR, CDR2 FQNEAQ (reference sequence). This CDR3 is built from 13 residues. V was shortened by 5 bases and J by 6 bases, with 12 bases between the two germline ends. CDR3 loop: CASSHHPRDTQYF. CDR3 sequence (DNA): TGTGCCAGCAGCCACCATCCAAGGGATACGCAGTATTTT.

This clonotype showed up just a few times. This chain joins TRBV20-1 and TRBJ1-1; 8 bases line up with TRBD1. The CDR3 has 13 residues. Looked up from germline, CDR1 is DFQATT and CDR2 is SNEGSKA (reference sequence). V dropped 3 bases and J dropped 10; count of bases not matched to a gene: 10. CDR3 in DNA: TGCAGTGCTAGTCCATCCCCCGGGACAGGAGCTTTCTTT. Protein sequence: CSASPSPGTGAFF.

This clonotype showed up just a few times. CDR3 sequence reads: CSASRQGQPQHF. The CDR3 DNA follows: TGCAGTGCTAGTCGACAGGGTCAGCCCCAGCATTTT. The J gene is TRBJ1-5, the V gene TRBV20-1, with 7 nucleotides matching TRBD1. Germline loops: CDR1 DFQATT, CDR2 SNEGSKA (reference sequence). This CDR3 is 12 amino acids long. V trimming: 3 bases; J trimming: 6 bases; junction bases outside the gene matches: 2.

The chain is built from TRBV6-2 or TRBV6-3 and TRBJ1-5; the D gene is possibly TRBD1 (6 bases). The ends were cut back, 6 bases at V and 0 bases at J, with 27 bases in the middle. The CDR3 is 20 residues long. Germline-derived CDR1 and CDR2 are MNHEY and SVGEGT. CDR3 coding DNA: TGTGCCAGCAGCCTTACGACCGGTATACTACAGGGAATTAGCAATCAGCCCCAGCATTTT. This sequence encodes CASSLTTGILQGISNQPQHF.

The chain joins TRBV29-1 to TRBJ2-3, with 12 bases lining up with TRBD2. Unmatched junction bases numbered 6, after V lost 4 bases and J lost 1 base. There are 16 residues in the CDR3. The V gene's germline CDR1 is SQVTM and CDR2 ANQGSEA. This CDR3 is CSVGIPSGRGTDTQYF. The CDR3 DNA reads TGCAGCGTTGGCATCCCTAGCGGGAGGGGCACAGATACGCAGTATTTT.